The 22 T cell receptor beta chains presented below share a single source sample, sequenced in a study of T cells in localized non-small cell lung cancer. Repertoires were generated with immunoSEQ multiplex PCR, while TCRdb's copy carries only in-frame clones and drops some. Of about 43,000 clones detected, roughly nine tenths appear once; the ten largest clones hold 10% to 13%. The source was PBMCs, collected before any cancer treatment. Receptors were obtained from a woman between 35 and 70 years old with stage II lung adenocarcinoma.

The genes are TRBV7-2 and TRBJ2-3; TRBD2 is a possible D gene (5 bases). With 2 bases removed from V and 0 bases from J, the gap between germline ends came to 6 bases. The CDR3 runs 14 residues. Germline CDR1 SGHTA, CDR2 FQGNSA. The CDR3 nucleotides are TGTGCCAGCAGCTTACAGCGGAGCACAGATACGCAGTATTTT. Its translation is CASSLQRSTDTQYF. The full variable domain, with the rest looked up from reference TRBV7-2 and TRBJ2-3, is GAGVSQSPSNKVTEKGKDVELRCDPISGHTALYWYRQSLGQGLEFLIYFQGNSAPDKSGLPSDRFSAERTGGSVSTLTIQRTQQEDSAVYLCASSLQRSTDTQYFGPGTRLTVL.

The chain employs TRBV19 and TRBJ1-3, with D uncertain. The V gene's germline CDR1 is LNHDA and CDR2 SQIVND (reference sequence). V dropped 8 bases and J dropped 3 bases, with 11 bases sitting between them. The CDR3 has 13 residues. CDR3 sequence reads: CASARASGNTIYF. The CDR3 DNA sequence: TGTGCCAGTGCGCGGGCTAGTGGAAACACCATATATTTT. The variable domain in full, with the rest retrieved from reference TRBV19 and TRBJ1-3, is DGGITQSPKYLFRKEGQNVTLSCEQNLNHDAMYWYRQDPGQGLRLIYYSQIVNDFQKGDIAEGYSVSREKKESFPLTVTSAQKNPTAFYLCASARASGNTIYFGEGSWLTVV.

This sequence joins TRBV28 and TRBJ1-5; 7 bases are a match to TRBD1. Looked up from germline, CDR1 is MDHEN and CDR2 is SYDVKM. The CDR3 is made up of 14 amino acids. J lost 2 bases, V lost 5 bases, and 3 bases had no gene match. CDR3 residues: CASSQGTGNQPQHF. The CDR3 region has the DNA TGTGCCAGCAGTCAAGGGACAGGCAATCAGCCCCAGCATTTT. Full variable domain (remainder filled in from reference TRBV28 and TRBJ1-5): DVKVTQSSRYLVKRTGEKVFLECVQDMDHENMFWYRQDPGLGLRLIYFSYDVKMKEKGDIPEGYSVSREKKERFSLILESASTNQTSMYLCASSQGTGNQPQHFGDGTRLSIL.

The V and J genes are TRBV15 and TRBJ2-5, with 11 bases identical to TRBD2. V was pared by 9 bases and J by 3 bases, with 15 bases of the junction left unmatched. The CDR3 covers 17 residues. Germline V gene sequence: CDR1 LNHNV, CDR2 YYDKDF (reference sequence). The CDR3 DNA is TGTGCCACTACGCAGGGACTAGCGGTTTGGGGGGAAGAGACCCAGTACTTC. This gives the protein CATTQGLAVWGEETQYF. Filled out from reference TRBV15 and TRBJ2-5, the complete variable domain reads DAMVIQNPRYQVTQFGKPVTLSCSQTLNHNVMYWYQQKSSQAPKLLFHYYDKDFNNEADTPDNFQSRRPNTSFCFLDIRSPGLGDTAMYLCATTQGLAVWGEETQYFGPGTRLLVL.

The chain joins TRBV7-6 to TRBJ2-7, with D tentatively TRBD2 (6 bases). The CDR3 runs to 16 residues. Germline V CDR1 and CDR2: SGHVS, FNYEAQ. V was cut by 3 bases and J by 0 bases, with 15 bases left in between. The CDR3 DNA reads TGTGCCAGCAGCTTTGCGGGCCGGGGGAGCTCCTACGAGCAGTACTTC. Translated: CASSFAGRGSSYEQYF.

This clone was recorded only once. The chain has TRBV6-5 and TRBJ1-1; weak D call: TRBD1 (5 bases). Germline V lookup: CDR1 MNHEY, CDR2 SVGAGI. V was clipped by 5 bases and J by 0 bases, with 13 bases between them. There are 15 residues in the CDR3. The CDR3 region has the DNA TGTGCCAGCAGTCAATACACGACAGTGAACACTGAAGCTTTCTTT. This sequence encodes CASSQYTTVNTEAFF.

The chain recombines TRBV7-8 with TRBJ2-1, with D possibly TRBD2 on 5 matching bases. With 4 bases removed from V and 14 bases from J, the gap between germline ends came to 18 bases. In germline, CDR1 is SGHVS, CDR2 FQNEAQ. CDR3 size: 13 residues. The CDR3 bases are TGTGCCAGCAGCTCCGGGTTCGAGGGTTGGAAGTTCTTC. This translates into CASSSGFEGWKFF.

The chain couples TRBV5-6 to TRBJ2-1, with D tentatively TRBD2 (5 bases). This CDR3 region has 16 residues. V gave up 4 bases and J gave up 1 base, with 15 bases separating them. Germline V CDR1 and CDR2: SGHDT, YYEEEE. In nucleotides, the CDR3 is TGTGCCAGCAGCCAAGTAGGACGGGGTTCCTACAATGAGCAGTTCTTC. This translates into CASSQVGRGSYNEQFF.

The chain uses TRBV5-1 and TRBJ2-7; 12 bases are a match to TRBD1. The CDR3 contains 15 residues. V lost 3 bases and J lost 3; bases outside the gene matches: 4. Germline V gene lookup returns CDR1 SGHRS and CDR2 YFSETQ. CDR3 loop: CASSWGDRGLYEQYF. The CDR3 DNA follows: TGCGCCAGCAGCTGGGGGGACAGGGGGCTCTACGAGCAGTACTTC.

The J gene is TRBJ2-2, the V gene TRBV6-4, with a weak D call TRBD2 (6 bases). Germline V gives CDR1 MRHNA, CDR2 SNTAGT. This CDR3 has 15 residues. V was clipped by 5 bases and J by 6 bases, with 16 bases between them. The CDR3 DNA follows: TGTGCCAGCAGTCCCGGCGGGGCCGAGGCCGGGGAGCTGTTTTTT. Its translation: CASSPGGAEAGELFF.

The chain combines TRBV28 with TRBJ2-7; 7 positions agree with TRBD1. The germline V gene encodes CDR1 MDHEN and CDR2 SYDVKM. V gave up 4 bases and J gave up 4 bases; unmatched junction bases: 16. The CDR3 sequence is 17 residues long. This CDR3 is CASSSKTSDRVRYEQYF. The CDR3 DNA is TGTGCCAGCAGTTCCAAAACCTCAGACAGGGTAAGGTACGAGCAGTACTTC.

V is TRBV4-1 and J is TRBJ1-2; a possible D gene is TRBD1 (5 bases). V was pared by 4 bases and J by 8 bases, with 11 bases between. CDR1 is MGHRA, CDR2 YSYEKL, per germline. This CDR3 comprises 12 residues. DNA of the CDR3: TGCGCCAGCAGCCCCCAGAGGGGCGGCTACACCTTC. This encodes CASSPQRGGYTF.

The V and J genes are TRBV2 and TRBJ2-7; no reliable D call. V shed 1 base and J shed 3 bases, with 10 bases lying between them. The germline gives CDR1 SNHLY, CDR2 FYNNEI. This CDR3 has 14 residues. CDR3 DNA: TGTGCCAGCAGTGAAGAGGTACTCCGCTACGAGCAGTACTTC. Its translation: CASSEEVLRYEQYF.

The DNA of the CDR3 is TGCGCCAGCAGCTCAGATCCGGGACAGCCAAATTCACCCCTCCACTTT. Translated: CASSSDPGQPNSPLHF. J is TRBJ1-6 and V is TRBV5-1, with 7 bases fitting TRBD1. The CDR3 is 16 residues long. After removal of 3 bases from V and 7 bases from J, the junction contained 10 bases not matched to a gene. Germline V gene lookup returns CDR1 SGHRS and CDR2 YFSETQ.

Here the CDR3 DNA reads TGTGCCAGCAGCCTGGACAGAGTGAACACTGAAGCTTTCTTT. This encodes CASSLDRVNTEAFF. The gene calls are TRBV5-5 and TRBJ1-1; D possibly corresponds to TRBD1 (6 bases). Germline-derived CDR1 and CDR2 are SGHKS and YYEKEE (reference sequence). CDR3 length: 14 residues. V lost 4 bases to trimming and J lost 0 bases, with 10 bases between them.

The chain couples TRBV11-2 to TRBJ2-2; 7 nucleotides align to TRBD1. With V trimmed by 5 bases and J by 5 bases, 8 bases remained unmatched. Per the germline V gene, CDR1 is SGHAT and CDR2 is FQNNGV. The CDR3 covers 15 residues. This CDR3 reads CASSPDRAPTGELFF. The DNA for the CDR3 is TGTGCCAGCAGCCCTGACAGGGCCCCAACCGGGGAGCTGTTTTTT.

The genes are TRBV19 and TRBJ1-2, with a possible D match to TRBD1 (6 bases). Trimming stripped 5 bases from V and 3 bases from J, with 16 bases between. CDR1 LNHDA and CDR2 SQIVND come from the germline V gene (reference sequence). The CDR3 is 15 amino acids. The CDR3, as DNA: TGTGCCAGTAGTCCCCTACAGGGAAAGTACTATGGCTACACCTTC. Translated, it gives CASSPLQGKYYGYTF.

CDR3 DNA: TGTGCCAGCAGTCAAGCTCCACTAGCGGGGGGAGGGTGGAATGAGCAGTTCTTC. Residues: CASSQAPLAGGGWNEQFF. V gene TRBV6-4 combines with J gene TRBJ2-1; 12 positions match TRBD2. Per the germline V gene, CDR1 is MRHNA and CDR2 is SNTAGT. The CDR3 extends over 18 amino acids. V gave up 5 bases and J gave up 7 bases; unmatched junction bases: 15.

The chain combines TRBV7-7 with TRBJ2-3, with 7 bases lining up with TRBD2. CDR1 is SSHAT, CDR2 FNYEAQ, per germline (reference sequence). Unmatched junction bases numbered 8, after V lost 5 bases and J lost 3 bases. The CDR3 sequence is 15 residues long. CDR3 nucleotides: TGTGCCAGCAGCCAAGGACTAGTTGCTACAGATACGCAGTATTTT. Amino acids: CASSQGLVATDTQYF.

The chain has TRBV6-4 and TRBJ2-1; TRBD2 matches at 8 bases. The CDR3 has 16 amino acids. With 0 bases clipped from V and 8 bases from J, the junction kept 9 bases outside the gene matches. Germline CDR1 MRHNA, CDR2 SNTAGT. The CDR3 reads CASSDSGSGGRDEQFF. For the CDR3, the DNA is TGTGCCAGCAGTGACTCAGGGAGCGGGGGTCGAGATGAGCAGTTCTTC.

V is TRBV6-1 and J is TRBJ1-5; TRBD1 aligns across 8 bases. The V gene's germline CDR1 is MNHNS and CDR2 SASEGT. This CDR3 is 18 amino acids long. With 2 bases clipped from V and 5 bases from J, the junction kept 14 bases outside the gene matches. CDR3 nucleotide sequence: TGTGCCAGCAGTGAATGGAGGACAGGGTTGTCAATATATCAGCCCCAGCATTTT. Translation: CASSEWRTGLSIYQPQHF.

The CDR3 region has the DNA TGCAGCGTTATAAGCTCTGGAAACACCATATATTTT. It is translated as CSVISSGNTIYF. V is TRBV29-1 and J is TRBJ1-3; D gene unclear. V lost 5 bases, J lost 0 bases, and 5 bases lay in between. Germline V lookup: CDR1 SQVTM, CDR2 ANQGSEA. This CDR3 comprises 12 residues.